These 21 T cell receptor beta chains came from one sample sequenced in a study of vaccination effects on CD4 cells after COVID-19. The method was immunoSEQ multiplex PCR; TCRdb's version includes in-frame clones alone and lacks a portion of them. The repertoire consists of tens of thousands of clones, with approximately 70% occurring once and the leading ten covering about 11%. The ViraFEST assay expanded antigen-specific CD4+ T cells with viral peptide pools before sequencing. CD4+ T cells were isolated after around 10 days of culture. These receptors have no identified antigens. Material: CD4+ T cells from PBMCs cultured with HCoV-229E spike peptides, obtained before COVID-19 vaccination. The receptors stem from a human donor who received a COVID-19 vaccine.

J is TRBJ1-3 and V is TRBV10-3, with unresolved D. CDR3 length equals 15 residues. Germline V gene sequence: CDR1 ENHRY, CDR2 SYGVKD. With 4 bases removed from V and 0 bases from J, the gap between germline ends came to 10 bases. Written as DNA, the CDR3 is TGTGCCATCAGTGCCCGGGTGGCCTCTGGAAACACCATATATTTT. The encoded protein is CAISARVASGNTIYF.

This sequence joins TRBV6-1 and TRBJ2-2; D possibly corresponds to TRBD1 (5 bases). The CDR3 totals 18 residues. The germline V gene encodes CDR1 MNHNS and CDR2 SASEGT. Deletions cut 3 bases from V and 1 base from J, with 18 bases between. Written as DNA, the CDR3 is TGTGCCAGCAGTGATTATCCCAGGGTGGTTAAGAACACCGGGGAGCTGTTTTTT. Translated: CASSDYPRVVKNTGELFF.

The CDR3 region has the DNA TGCGCCAGCAGCTTGGAGGCGGGGAGAGAGACCCAGTACTTC. It translates to CASSLEAGRETQYF. The rearrangement joins TRBV5-1 to TRBJ2-5; perhaps TRBD2 as D (6 bases). Germline CDR1 reads SGHRS; CDR2 reads YFSETQ. The ends were cut back, 0 bases at V and 4 bases at J, with 10 bases in the middle. The CDR3 spans 14 residues.

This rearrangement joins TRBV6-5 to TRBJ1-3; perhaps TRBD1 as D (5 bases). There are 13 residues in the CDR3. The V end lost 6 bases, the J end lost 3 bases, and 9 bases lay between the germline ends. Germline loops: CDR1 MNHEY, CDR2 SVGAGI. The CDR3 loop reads CASSARDGNTIYF. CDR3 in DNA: TGTGCCAGCAGCGCCAGGGATGGAAACACCATATATTTT.

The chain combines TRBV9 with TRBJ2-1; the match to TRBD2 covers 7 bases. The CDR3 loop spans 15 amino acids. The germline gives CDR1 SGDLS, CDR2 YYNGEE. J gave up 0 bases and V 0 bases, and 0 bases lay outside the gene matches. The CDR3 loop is CASSVGGGSYNEQFF. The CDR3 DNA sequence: TGTGCCAGCAGCGTAGGGGGGGGCTCCTACAATGAGCAGTTCTTC.

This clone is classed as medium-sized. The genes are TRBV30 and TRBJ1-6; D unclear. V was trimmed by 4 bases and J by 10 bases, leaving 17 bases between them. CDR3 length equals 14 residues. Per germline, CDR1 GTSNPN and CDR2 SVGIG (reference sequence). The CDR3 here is CAWTLRAVGSPLHF. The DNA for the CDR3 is TGTGCCTGGACCCTCCGGGCGGTTGGATCACCCCTCCACTTT.

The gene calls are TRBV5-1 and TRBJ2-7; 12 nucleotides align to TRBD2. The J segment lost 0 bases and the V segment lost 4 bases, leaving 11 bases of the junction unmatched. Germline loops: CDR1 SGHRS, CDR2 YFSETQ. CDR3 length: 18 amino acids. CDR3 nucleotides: TGCGCCAGCAGCGGGATGACTAGCGGGAGAAGTGTCTCCTACGAGCAGTACTTC. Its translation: CASSGMTSGRSVSYEQYF. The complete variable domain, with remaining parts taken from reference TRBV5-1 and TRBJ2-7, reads KAGVTQTPRYLIKTRGQQVTLSCSPISGHRSVSWYQQTPGQGLQFLFEYFSETQRNKGNFPGRFSGRQFSNSRSEMNVSTLELGDSALYLCASSGMTSGRSVSYEQYFGPGTRLTVT.

The CDR3 reads CASSQGARETQYF. The CDR3 DNA is TGCGCCAGCAGCCAAGGGGCGAGGGAGACCCAGTACTTC. The V gene is TRBV5-1, the J gene TRBJ2-5; a weak D match, TRBD1 (5 bases). V lost 4 bases and J lost 5, with 12 bases in between. The CDR3 runs 13 residues. The germline V gene has CDR1 SGHRS and CDR2 YFSETQ.

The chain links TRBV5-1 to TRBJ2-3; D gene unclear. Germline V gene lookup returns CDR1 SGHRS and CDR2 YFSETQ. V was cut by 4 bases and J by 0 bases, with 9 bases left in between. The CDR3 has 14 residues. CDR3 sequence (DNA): TGCGCCAGCAGCCCCCAGGTTAGCACAGATACGCAGTATTTT. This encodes CASSPQVSTDTQYF.

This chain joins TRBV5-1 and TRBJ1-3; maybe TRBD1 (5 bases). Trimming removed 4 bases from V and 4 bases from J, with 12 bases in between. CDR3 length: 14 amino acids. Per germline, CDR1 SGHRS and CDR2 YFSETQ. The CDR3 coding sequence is TGCGCCAGCAGCCGAGGGGTGGGAGGAAACACCATATATTTT. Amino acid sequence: CASSRGVGGNTIYF.

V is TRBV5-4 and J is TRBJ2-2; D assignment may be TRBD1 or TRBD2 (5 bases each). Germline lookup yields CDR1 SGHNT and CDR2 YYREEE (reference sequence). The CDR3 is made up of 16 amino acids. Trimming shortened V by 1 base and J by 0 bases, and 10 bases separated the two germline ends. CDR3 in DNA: TGTGCCAGCAGCTTGAATAGGGGAGCGAACACCGGGGAGCTGTTTTTT. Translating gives CASSLNRGANTGELFF.

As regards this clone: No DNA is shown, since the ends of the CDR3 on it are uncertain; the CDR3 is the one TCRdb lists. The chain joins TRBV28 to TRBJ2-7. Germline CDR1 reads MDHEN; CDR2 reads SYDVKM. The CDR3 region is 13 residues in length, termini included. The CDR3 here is CASSSSRPYEQYF.

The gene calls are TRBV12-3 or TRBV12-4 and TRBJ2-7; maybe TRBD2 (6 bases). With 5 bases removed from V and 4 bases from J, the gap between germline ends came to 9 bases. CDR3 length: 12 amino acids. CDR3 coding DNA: TGTGCCAGCAGTCGGGACTTGTACGAGCAGTACTTC. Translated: CASSRDLYEQYF.

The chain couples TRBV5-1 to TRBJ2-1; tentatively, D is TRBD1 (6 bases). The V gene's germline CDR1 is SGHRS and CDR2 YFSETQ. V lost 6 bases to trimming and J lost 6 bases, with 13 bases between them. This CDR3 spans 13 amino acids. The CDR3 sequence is CASKTGQGNEQFF. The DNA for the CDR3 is TGCGCCAGCAAGACGGGACAAGGCAATGAGCAGTTCTTC.

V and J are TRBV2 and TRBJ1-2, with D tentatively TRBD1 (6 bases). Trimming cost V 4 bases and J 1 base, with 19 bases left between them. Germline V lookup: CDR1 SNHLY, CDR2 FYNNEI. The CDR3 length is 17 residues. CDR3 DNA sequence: TGTGCCAGCAGTGCCAAAACAGGGCTGGGAGATAACTATGGCTACACCTTC. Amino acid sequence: CASSAKTGLGDNYGYTF.

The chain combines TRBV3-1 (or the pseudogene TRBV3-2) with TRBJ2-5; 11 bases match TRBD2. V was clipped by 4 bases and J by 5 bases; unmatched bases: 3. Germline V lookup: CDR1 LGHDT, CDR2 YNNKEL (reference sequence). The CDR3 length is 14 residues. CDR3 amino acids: CASSPTSGSETQYF. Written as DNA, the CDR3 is TGTGCCAGCAGCCCCACTAGCGGGAGTGAGACCCAGTACTTC.

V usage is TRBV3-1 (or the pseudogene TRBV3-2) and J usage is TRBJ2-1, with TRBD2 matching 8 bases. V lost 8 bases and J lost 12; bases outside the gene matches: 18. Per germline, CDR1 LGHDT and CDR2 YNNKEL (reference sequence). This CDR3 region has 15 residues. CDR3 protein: CASGLTERRREGQFF. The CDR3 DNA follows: TGTGCCAGCGGGTTGACAGAGAGACGCCGGGAGGGGCAGTTCTTC.

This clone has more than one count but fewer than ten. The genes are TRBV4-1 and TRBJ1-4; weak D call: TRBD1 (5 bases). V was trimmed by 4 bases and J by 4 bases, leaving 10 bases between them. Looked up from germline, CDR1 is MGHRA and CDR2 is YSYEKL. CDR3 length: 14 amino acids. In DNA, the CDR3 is TGCGCCAGCAGCCCAGAGGGGTTTAATGAAAAACTGTTTTTT. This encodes CASSPEGFNEKLFF.

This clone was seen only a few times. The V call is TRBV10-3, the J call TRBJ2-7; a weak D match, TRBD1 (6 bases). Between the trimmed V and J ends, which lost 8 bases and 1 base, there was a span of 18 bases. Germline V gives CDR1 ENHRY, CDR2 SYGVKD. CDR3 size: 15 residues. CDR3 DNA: TGTGCCATCCATGATCCACAGGGTGAATCCTACGAGCAGTACTTC. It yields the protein CAIHDPQGESYEQYF.

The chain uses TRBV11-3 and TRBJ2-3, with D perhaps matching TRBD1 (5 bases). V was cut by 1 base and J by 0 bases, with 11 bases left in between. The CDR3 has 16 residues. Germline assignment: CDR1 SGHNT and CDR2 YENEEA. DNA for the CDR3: TGTGCCAGCAGCTTAGCAGGGCGTGGTAGCACAGATACGCAGTATTTT. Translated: CASSLAGRGSTDTQYF.

CDR3 region: CASSQDFRTGNSNQPQHF. The CDR3 nucleotides are TGTGCCAGCAGCCAAGATTTTAGAACGGGTAATAGCAATCAGCCCCAGCATTTT. The chain uses TRBV14 and TRBJ1-5; D is unresolved. Per the germline V gene, CDR1 is SGHDN and CDR2 is FVKESK. Trimming took 0 bases from V and 0 from J, leaving 15 bases between them. CDR3 size: 18 residues.